This entry concerns a single T cell receptor beta chain. Its antigen remains unknown. This CDR3 has 14 residues. Germline V gene data show CDR1 as KGHSH and CDR2 as LQKENI. Trimming left V 5 bases short and J 2 bases short, with 7 bases between. This sample stems from a study of cytomegalovirus exposure and HLA in healthy donors. Notes on the study in general: Later analysis demonstrated an association between a missense DCLRE1C variant and TCR beta V- and J-gene trimming.

Use of 60 Vbeta and 13 Jbeta primers characterized the PCR. Using immunoSEQ multiplex PCR, the repertoire was profiled, and TCRdb retains in-frame clones only, with some absent. The sample lists fewer than 150,000 clones; 80% were seen once. Healthy bone marrow donors made up the cohort. This sequence joins TRBV18 and TRBJ2-6; TRBD1 is a possible D gene (5 bases). The material sequenced was PBMCs. This TCR came from a female donor in good health and CMV-seropositive. Written as DNA, the CDR3 is TGTGCCAGCTCATTAGGGGCTGGGGCCAACGTCCTGACTTTC. Translation: CASSLGAGANVLTF.